The 31 T cell receptor beta chains below come from one sample, sequenced in a study of T cells in Graves' hyperthyroidism and ophthalmopathy. Amplification targeted TCR beta CDR3 regions from RNA transcripts. The TCR CDR3 first-round RT-PCR relied on the HTBI primer set. TCRdb reprocessed the multiplex PCR reads via MiXCR and lists one record per CDR3 protein. The sample holds nearly 750,000 distinct CDR3 sequences, 30% to 40% seen once. Sequencing was performed on blood. The receptors derive from a woman aged 40 to 50 with Graves' hyperthyroidism.

The chain has TRBV6-6 and TRBJ1-2, with TRBD1 identical over 7 bases. The V gene end was trimmed by 6 bases and the J gene end by 5 bases; junction bases not matched to a gene: 12. The germline V gene has CDR1 MNHNY and CDR2 SVGAGI (reference sequence). The CDR3 runs 15 residues. CDR3 residues: CASSPGQLTFYGYTF. As DNA, the CDR3 is TGTGCCAGCAGCCCGGGACAGCTAACATTTTATGGCTACACCTTC.

DNA for the CDR3: TGTGCCAGCAGCCCTCACAGCTCCTACGAGCAGTACTTC. This codes for CASSPHSSYEQYF. This chain joins TRBV7-2 and TRBJ2-7; D is ambiguous. Germline loops: CDR1 SGHTA, CDR2 FQGNSA. This CDR3 contains 13 residues. V was trimmed by 5 bases and J by 0 bases, leaving 8 bases between them. The full variable domain, its missing parts supplied by reference TRBV7-2 and TRBJ2-7, is GAGVSQSPSNKVTEKGKDVELRCDPISGHTALYWYRQSLGQGLEFLIYFQGNSAPDKSGLPSDRFSAERTGGSVSTLTIQRTQQEDSAVYLCASSPHSSYEQYFGPGTRLTVT.

Ten or more counts support this clonotype. The J gene is TRBJ2-5, the V gene TRBV10-3; 8 bases are shared with TRBD2. This CDR3 is built from 14 residues. The V segment lost 9 bases and the J segment 6 bases; nucleotides outside the gene matches: 12. CDR1 is ENHRY, CDR2 SYGVKD, per germline. CDR3 residues: CAIGSGSFLQTQYF. The CDR3 nucleotides read TGTGCCATAGGAAGCGGGAGTTTCCTACAGACCCAGTACTTC.

This clonotype was counted many times. The chain recombines TRBV7-9 with TRBJ1-4, with D unclear. Trimming took 5 bases from V and 5 from J, leaving 18 bases between them. CDR1 SEHNR and CDR2 FQNEAQ come from the germline V gene (reference sequence). The length of the CDR3 is 16 residues. CDR3 residues: CASSRALTQSNEKLFF. The CDR3 bases are TGTGCCAGCAGCCGGGCCCTCACACAGTCAAATGAAAAACTGTTTTTT.

The chain joins TRBV24-1 to TRBJ2-3; TRBD2 matches 10 bases. CDR3 length: 16 residues. Looked up from germline, CDR1 is KGHDR and CDR2 is SFDVKD. V lost 3 bases to trimming and J lost 5 bases; unmatched junction nucleotides: 7. The CDR3 DNA reads TGTGCCACCAGTGATCCTTCTAGCGGGAGTGAAGATACGCAGTATTTT. It specifies CATSDPSSGSEDTQYF.

This clonotype was counted only a few times. The chain combines TRBV19 with TRBJ2-7; D is possibly TRBD1 (6 bases). V shed 6 bases and J shed 6 bases, with 18 bases lying between them. Germline V gene data show CDR1 as LNHDA and CDR2 as SQIVND (reference sequence). This CDR3 has 14 residues. The CDR3, as DNA: TGTGCCAGTAGCGGTGTCGCAGGGGAGACCGAGCAGTACTTC. Protein sequence: CASSGVAGETEQYF.

This clonotype was seen ten or more times. The genes are TRBV12-3 or TRBV12-4 and TRBJ2-7; D possibly matches TRBD1 or TRBD2 (5 bases each). This CDR3 has 15 amino acids. V lost 5 bases, J lost 2 bases, and 16 bases lay in between. The CDR3 bases are TGTGCCAGCAGTAAGCGCCGGGACGGACCCTACGAGCAGTACTTC. Translation gives CASSKRRDGPYEQYF.

Notes on this clonotype: The junction differs from germline at one of its ends, possibly a read error. The rearrangement uses TRBV20-1 and TRBJ1-1; TRBD1 is a possible D gene (5 bases). This CDR3 comprises 14 residues. Per germline, CDR1 DFQATT and CDR2 SNEGSKA (reference sequence). CDR3 bases: TGCAGTGCCAGAGCTACGGGGACGGAAGGAAAAGCTTTCTTT. As protein: CSARATGTEGKAFF.

A few counts support this clonotype. CDR3 residues: CASSSLARDSYGYTF. The CDR3 nucleotides are TGTGCCAGCAGCTCCCTGGCCCGGGACAGCTATGGCTACACCTTC. This rearrangement joins TRBV7-2 to TRBJ1-2; 7 nucleotides agree with TRBD1. CDR3 size: 15 residues. Germline values: CDR1 SGHTA, CDR2 FQGNSA. V lost 4 bases, J lost 4 bases, and 9 bases stayed unmatched.

In its sample, this clonotype was seen many times. The chain links TRBV11-2 to TRBJ1-3; D is unclear. The V end lost 2 bases, the J end lost 5 bases, and 4 bases lay between the germline ends. Germline CDR1 SGHAT, CDR2 FQNNGV. The CDR3 is 12 amino acids. CDR3 protein: CASSLQRNTIYF. The CDR3 coding sequence is TGTGCCAGCAGCTTACAGAGAAACACCATATATTTT.

The genes are TRBV9 and TRBJ1-1; no reliable D call. CDR1 is SGDLS and CDR2 is YYNGEE in the germline V gene. The CDR3 sequence is 14 residues long. With 2 bases removed from V and 4 bases from J, the gap between germline ends came to 12 bases. The CDR3 DNA reads TGTGCCAGCAGCGTTTATGGGGAATCCACTGAAGCTTTCTTT. The encoded protein is CASSVYGESTEAFF.

This clonotype was observed at least ten times. V usage is TRBV7-2 and J usage is TRBJ1-1; D unclear. V was shortened by 5 bases and J by 6 bases, with 10 bases between the two germline ends. The germline gives CDR1 SGHTA, CDR2 FQGNSA. The CDR3 contains 12 residues. CDR3 amino acids: CASSVTGAEAFF. The CDR3 DNA follows: TGTGCCAGCAGCGTCACGGGCGCTGAAGCTTTCTTT. The complete variable domain, with remaining parts taken from reference TRBV7-2 and TRBJ1-1, reads GAGVSQSPSNKVTEKGKDVELRCDPISGHTALYWYRQSLGQGLEFLIYFQGNSAPDKSGLPSDRFSAERTGGSVSTLTIQRTQQEDSAVYLCASSVTGAEAFFGQGTRLTVV.

This clonotype was seen repeatedly, ten times or more. V is TRBV11-3 and J is TRBJ2-2; D unresolved. Germline CDR1 SGHNT, CDR2 YENEEA. V lost 5 bases, J lost 4 bases, and 11 bases lay in between. This CDR3 spans 14 amino acids. CDR3: CASSPLFPTGELFF. As DNA, the CDR3 is TGTGCCAGCAGCCCCCTCTTCCCCACCGGGGAGCTGTTTTTT. Full variable domain (remainder filled in from reference TRBV11-3 and TRBJ2-2): EAGVVQSPRYKIIEKKQPVAFWCNPISGHNTLYWYLQNLGQGPELLIRYENEEAVDDSQLPKDRFSAERLKGVDSTLKIQPAELGDSAVYLCASSPLFPTGELFFGEGSRLTVL.

This clonotype was recorded at least ten times. J is TRBJ1-4 and V is TRBV6-5; D is undetermined. Germline CDR1 and CDR2: MNHEY and SVGAGI. The CDR3 runs to 15 residues. The ends were cut back, 3 bases at V and 2 bases at J, with 10 bases in the middle. CDR3 protein: CASSYRSGTNEKLFF. As DNA, the CDR3 is TGTGCCAGCAGTTATCGGTCCGGGACTAATGAAAAACTGTTTTTT.

This clonotype was detected many times. This chain links TRBV2 with TRBJ1-4; D is undetermined. Looked up from germline, CDR1 is SNHLY and CDR2 is FYNNEI. Trimming pared 4 bases from V and 1 base from J, leaving 10 bases between. This CDR3 has 15 amino acids. The DNA for the CDR3 is TGTGCCAGCAGTGCCAGCAGGCAAACTAATGAAAAACTGTTTTTT. Translating gives CASSASRQTNEKLFF. The entire variable domain, with the rest obtained from reference TRBV2 and TRBJ1-4, is as follows: EPEVTQTPSHQVTQMGQEVILRCVPISNHLYFYWYRQILGQKVEFLVSFYNNEISEKSEIFDDQFSVERPDGSNFTLKIRSTKLEDSAMYFCASSASRQTNEKLFFGSGTQLSVL.

This clonotype was observed many times. The chain carries TRBV19 and TRBJ1-1; no definite D call. The CDR3 consists of 12 residues. The V end lost 6 bases, the J end lost 10 bases, and 15 bases lay between the germline ends. Per germline, CDR1 LNHDA and CDR2 SQIVND (reference sequence). CDR3: CASSGLSPTAFF. The CDR3 DNA reads TGTGCCAGTAGCGGCCTCAGTCCGACAGCTTTCTTT.

This chain joins TRBV11-2 and TRBJ1-2; D remains unclear. The V and J ends lost 8 bases and 3 bases respectively, with 7 bases between them. This CDR3 has 11 amino acids. Germline CDR1 reads SGHAT; CDR2 reads FQNNGV. CDR3 protein: CASGSYYGYTF. Written as DNA, the CDR3 is TGTGCCAGCGGATCCTACTATGGCTACACCTTC.

This clonotype has at least ten counts. V gene TRBV12-3 or TRBV12-4 combines with J gene TRBJ2-7; possibly TRBD1 or TRBD2 for D (6 bases each). Trimming shortened V by 3 bases and J by 7 bases, and 16 bases separated the two germline ends. The CDR3 is 14 residues long. CDR3 region: CASSLRGWRAEQYF. The DNA of the CDR3 is TGTGCCAGCAGTTTGAGGGGGTGGAGGGCAGAGCAGTACTTC.

This clonotype was picked up many times. V is TRBV5-8 and J is TRBJ1-2, with TRBD1 matching over 7 bases. J gave up 2 bases and V 6 bases, and 7 bases lay outside the gene matches. Germline-derived CDR1 and CDR2 are SGHTS and YDEGEE. The CDR3 sequence is 14 residues long. The CDR3 region has the DNA TGTGCCAGCACCTCGAAACAGGGGAACTATGGCTACACCTTC. This gives the protein CASTSKQGNYGYTF.

This sequence joins TRBV25-1 and TRBJ2-6; possible D gene TRBD1, 6 bases. The CDR3 loop spans 18 amino acids. Looked up from germline, CDR1 is MGHDK and CDR2 is SYGVNS. V was cut by 8 bases and J by 3 bases, with 23 bases left in between. CDR3 DNA sequence: TGTGCCAGCTTCCACAGGGCAGGGGCAGGAAGTGGGGCCAACGTCCTGACTTTC. Translation gives CASFHRAGAGSGANVLTF. The full variable domain, its missing parts supplied by reference TRBV25-1 and TRBJ2-6, is EADIYQTPRYLVIGTGKKITLECSQTMGHDKMYWYQQDPGMELHLIHYSYGVNSTEKGDLSSESTVSRIRTEHFPLTLESARPSHTSQYLCASFHRAGAGSGANVLTFGAGSRLTVL.

This clonotype was detected ten times or more. V usage is TRBV19 and J usage is TRBJ1-2; 10 bases match TRBD1. V trimming: 4 bases; J trimming: 8 bases; junction bases outside the gene matches: 10. The CDR3 totals 15 residues. Germline loops: CDR1 LNHDA, CDR2 SQIVND (reference sequence). The CDR3 coding sequence is TGTGCCAGTAGTACCCCGCCGACAGGGGGCAGGGGCTACACCTTC. Its protein product is CASSTPPTGGRGYTF. The full variable domain, rest sourced from reference TRBV19 and TRBJ1-2, is DGGITQSPKYLFRKEGQNVTLSCEQNLNHDAMYWYRQDPGQGLRLIYYSQIVNDFQKGDIAEGYSVSREKKESFPLTVTSAQKNPTAFYLCASSTPPTGGRGYTFGSGTRLTVV.

This clonotype occurred many times. V usage is TRBV7-2 and J usage is TRBJ2-5; D perhaps matches TRBD2 (8 bases). Germline V gives CDR1 SGHTA, CDR2 FQGNSA. This CDR3 region has 17 residues. Trimming left V 1 base short and J 2 bases short, with 17 bases between. The CDR3 DNA reads TGTGCCAGCAGCTTAGGACAGGGACTAGTGGGGCAAGAGACCCAGTACTTC. Residues: CASSLGQGLVGQETQYF.

V gene TRBV10-2 combines with J gene TRBJ1-1, with D possibly being TRBD1 (6 bases). The length of the CDR3 is 15 residues. V lost 6 bases and J 2 bases, leaving 16 bases between the germline ends. The V gene's germline CDR1 is WSHSY and CDR2 SAAADI. CDR3 nucleotide sequence: TGCGCCAGCAGCCAAGACCCGGGACAAAACACTGAAGCTTTCTTT. It specifies CASSQDPGQNTEAFF.

This clonotype was observed at least ten times. The chain carries TRBV20-1 and TRBJ1-1; D is ambiguous. V lost 0 bases to trimming and J lost 1 base, with 3 bases between them. The germline gives CDR1 DFQATT, CDR2 SNEGSKA (reference sequence). This CDR3 is 12 amino acids long. CDR3 protein: CSARERNTEAFF. CDR3 DNA sequence: TGCAGTGCTAGAGAACGGAACACTGAAGCTTTCTTT.

CDR3 DNA: TGCGCCAGCAGCTTAGGCCCACAGGGCGGCGGCACCGGGGAGCTGTTTTTT. This codes for CASSLGPQGGGTGELFF. V gene TRBV5-1 combines with J gene TRBJ2-2; maybe TRBD1 (6 bases). The germline V gene encodes CDR1 SGHRS and CDR2 YFSETQ. The CDR3 covers 17 residues. V dropped 2 bases and J dropped 4 bases, with 18 bases sitting between them.

On this clonotype: A read error may explain this, as a much larger clone is one base away. The CDR3 is CSAPLQGDTEAFF. In nucleotides, the CDR3 is TGCAGTGCTCCTTTACAGGGGGACACTGAAGCTTTCTTT. The chain carries TRBV20-1 and TRBJ1-1, with TRBD1 matching 8 bases. V was pared by 5 bases and J by 3 bases, with 5 bases of the junction left unmatched. Germline V CDR1 and CDR2: DFQATT, SNEGSKA (reference sequence). The length of the CDR3 is 13 residues.

This clonotype has a count of ten or more. The rearrangement joins TRBV25-1 to TRBJ1-2; 7 positions match TRBD1. This CDR3 is built from 13 residues. The germline gives CDR1 MGHDK, CDR2 SYGVNS. After removal of 5 bases from V and 5 bases from J, the junction contained 5 bases not matched to a gene. The CDR3 sequence is CASSSGTEYGYTF. In DNA form, the CDR3 reads TGTGCCAGCAGTTCCGGGACAGAATATGGCTACACCTTC.

The chain uses TRBV2 and TRBJ1-2; D is unclear. The CDR3 is 15 amino acids. Trimming removed 1 base from V and 6 bases from J, with 15 bases in between. Germline V gene data show CDR1 as SNHLY and CDR2 as FYNNEI. The CDR3 sequence: CASSEGVGQPHGYTF. The CDR3 bases are TGTGCCAGCAGTGAAGGGGTTGGGCAGCCCCATGGCTACACCTTC.

The chain joins TRBV19 to TRBJ2-1; TRBD2 matches 8 bases. The length of the CDR3 is 20 residues. From germline, CDR1 is LNHDA and CDR2 SQIVND (reference sequence). Losses at the gene ends were 0 bases for V and 7 bases for J; bases not matched to a gene: 20. The CDR3 region has the DNA TGTGCCAGTAGTATAGATCATCTCGGAGTGGCGGGAGGAACAGTAAATGAGCAGTTCTTC. It translates to CASSIDHLGVAGGTVNEQFF.

This clonotype was observed a single time. The rearrangement links TRBV11-2 to TRBJ2-5; D possibly matches TRBD1 or TRBD2 (5 bases each). The CDR3 spans 16 residues. Germline assignment: CDR1 SGHAT and CDR2 FQNNGV. With 2 bases removed from V and 11 bases from J, the gap between germline ends came to 24 bases. The CDR3 reads CASSLWGRDVSDTQYF. The CDR3 nucleotides are TGTGCCAGCAGCTTATGGGGGAGAGATGTTTCGGATACGCAGTACTTC.

A word on this clonotype: A far larger clone is one nucleotide away, so this likely arose from a read error. The chain is built from TRBV4-1 and TRBJ1-5; no clear D. The DNA matches TRBJ2-3 better at its end, which makes the J call doubtful. The CDR3 runs 13 residues. Germline V CDR1 and CDR2: MGHRA, YSYEKL. Written as DNA, the CDR3 is TGCGCCAGCAGCCAAGATCCGAATCAGCCCCAGTATTTT. It encodes CASSQDPNQPQYF.